The rows below give T cell receptor beta chains drawn from one sample of a study of identifying expanded T cells in peripheral blood. Some clones are missing from TCRdb's copy, which holds only in-frame ones; the method was immunoSEQ multiplex PCR. The sample records roughly 100,000 clones, around 88% being singletons. Sequenced sample: blood. Every receptor here comes from a person aged 18-70 years in good health. The CDR3 runs from the conserved cysteine through the conserved F or W. Each record gives: V gene, J gene, D gene, clone size, CDR3 DNA, CDR3 protein. A D gene is named only where the DNA matches it firmly. Not every row has a clone size; where given, it reads once, few, many or a size class.

TRBV2	TRBJ2-7	TRBD2	-	TGTGCCAGCAGTGAACCTCCGGGACTAGCGGGGTACGAGCAGTACTTC	CASSEPPGLAGYEQYF
TRBV6-6	TRBJ1-2	-	-	TGTGCCAGCATAGGTGGATCCCCCAATAACTATGGCTACACCTTC	CASIGGSPNNYGYTF
TRBV28	TRBJ1-5	-	-	TGTGCCAGCAGTCCATTAGGGAACACAGGGACCAAGAGAAATCAGCCCCAGCATTTT	CASSPLGNTGTKRNQPQHF
TRBV7-8	TRBJ2-7	TRBD2	-	TGTGCCAGTAGCGGGACAACAACCTACGAGCAGTACTTC	CASSGTTTYEQYF
TRBV6-1	TRBJ1-5	TRBD1	-	TGTGCCAGCAGTGAAGTAGGACAGGGGGATCAGCCCCAGCATTTT	CASSEVGQGDQPQHF
TRBV7-8	TRBJ2-3	-	-	TGTGCCAGCAGACCTATGGTGGCAGCCACTAGCACAGATACGCAGTATTTT	CASRPMVAATSTDTQYF
TRBV4-2	TRBJ2-3	TRBD1	-	TGTGCCAGCAGCAAGGACAGGGGAACAGATACGCAGTATTTT	CASSKDRGTDTQYF
TRBV10-3	TRBJ1-5	-	-	TGTGCCATCAGTGAAGGGCAGGAAGAGAGGTACAATCAGCCCCAGCATTTT	CAISEGQEERYNQPQHF
TRBV27	TRBJ1-5	-	-	TGTGCCAGCAGTTTATTGACAGATCAGCCCCAGCATTTT	CASSLLTDQPQHF
TRBV9	TRBJ2-7	-	few	TGTGCCAGCAGCGTATCCCCAGGGGCCTCCTACGAGCAGTACTTC	CASSVSPGASYEQYF
TRBV7-2	TRBJ1-2	-	-	TGTGCCAGCAGCCAAGGAGCTAACTATGGCTACACCTTC	CASSQGANYGYTF
TRBV6-1	TRBJ2-7	TRBD1	-	TGTGCCAGCAGTTTAGTAGGGACAGGGGGTAACGAGCAGTACTTC	CASSLVGTGGNEQYF
TRBV28	TRBJ2-3	TRBD2	-	TGTGCCATTTACGGGACTACCGATTCAGATACGCAGTATTTT	CAIYGTTDSDTQYF
TRBV29-1	TRBJ2-7	-	few	TGCAGCGTCAGGACAGAGGCCTACGAGCAGTACTTC	CSVRTEAYEQYF
TRBV7-8	TRBJ2-1	TRBD2	-	TGTGCCAGCAGCAGACTAGCGGGAGAGGGTGAGCAGTTCTTC	CASSRLAGEGEQFF
TRBV19	TRBJ2-3	-	-	TGTGCCAGTAGTAAAGCCATGAACACAGATACGCAGTATTTT	CASSKAMNTDTQYF
TRBV7-6	TRBJ2-2	-	once	TGTGCCAGCAGCTTAGATCCCCCAGGCGGGTCCTACACCGGGGAGCTGTTTTTT	CASSLDPPGGSYTGELFF
TRBV9	TRBJ1-3	-	many	TGTGCCAGCAGCCCGGACGGTATCTCTGGAAACACCATATATTTT	CASSPDGISGNTIYF
TRBV7-9	TRBJ1-1	-	-	TGTGCCAGCGTTTCCGACAGGCGGGGGATGAACACTGAAGCTTTCTTT	CASVSDRRGMNTEAFF
TRBV19	TRBJ2-4	TRBD1	-	TGTGCCAGTAGCGTACAGGGGGCAGCCAAAAACATTCAGTACTTC	CASSVQGAAKNIQYF
TRBV6-5	TRBJ2-1	TRBD2	-	TGTGCCAGCAGTTATCGACTAGCGGCATACAATGAGCAGTTCTTC	CASSYRLAAYNEQFF
TRBV15	TRBJ1-4	TRBD1	-	TGTGCCACCAGCAGAGATCGAGGGGATAGGACAGGGGGCTACCCTGCTAATGAAAAACTGTTTTTT	CATSRDRGDRTGGYPANEKLFF
TRBV2	TRBJ2-7	-	-	TGTGCCAGCAGTGAACTTCTCTCCTACGAGCAGTACTTC	CASSELLSYEQYF
TRBV2	TRBJ2-5	-	-	TGTGCCATCCGGGAAAGACAGGTACAAGAGACCCAGTACTTC	CAIRERQVQETQYF
TRBV5-1	TRBJ2-2	TRBD1	-	TGCGCCAGCAGCGCTCGGGGACAGCTGAACACCGGGGAGCTGTTTTTT	CASSARGQLNTGELFF
TRBV19	TRBJ1-2	-	-	TGTGCCAGTAGACGGGACATGGCCGACTACACCTTC	CASRRDMADYTF
TRBV29-1	TRBJ2-7	TRBD1	-	TGCAGCGCCGGGGGACAGGGCTACGAGCAGTACTTC	CSAGGQGYEQYF
TRBV19	TRBJ1-1	TRBD1	-	TGTGCCAGTAAAGGCACTGGGACAGGGTTCGCTGAAGCTTTCTTT	CASKGTGTGFAEAFF
TRBV6-1	TRBJ2-3	TRBD2	-	TGTGCCAGCAGCAACCTACTAGCGGGAGCAGATACGCAGTATTTT	CASSNLLAGADTQYF
TRBV6-6	TRBJ2-7	TRBD1	-	TGTGCCAGCAGTAGACAGGGACCCTACGAGCAGTACTTC	CASSRQGPYEQYF
TRBV19	TRBJ1-1	-	-	TGTGCCAGTAGAACTCAGGACAGTGAAGCTTTCTTT	CASRTQDSEAFF
TRBV7-9	TRBJ2-1	TRBD2	-	TGTGCCAGCAGCCCAGCGGGACTAGTTACGAATGAGCAGTTCTTC	CASSPAGLVTNEQFF
TRBV13	TRBJ1-3	TRBD1	-	TGTGCCAGCACCGGGACAGCTGCCGGAAACACCATATATTTT	CASTGTAAGNTIYF
TRBV7-7	TRBJ2-1	-	once	TGTGCCAGCAGCGGGAGTGGGGTCGGCGGGCAGTTCTTC	CASSGSGVGGQFF
TRBV6-1	TRBJ2-4	-	-	TGTGCCAGCAGTGAGGGCCGAGGGGCCAAAAACATTCAGTACTTC	CASSEGRGAKNIQYF
TRBV9	TRBJ2-1	TRBD1	-	TGTGCCAGCAGCTCTGACCGGGACAGGGGTTACCATGAGCAGTTCTTC	CASSSDRDRGYHEQFF
TRBV2	TRBJ2-2	-	once	TGTGCCAGCAGGCTTCAGGGGTTTGACGGGGAGCTGTTTTTT	CASRLQGFDGELFF
TRBV19	TRBJ2-2	-	-	TGTGCCAGTACCAACGGCGTGGGCGACACCGGGGAGCTGTTTTTT	CASTNGVGDTGELFF
TRBV4-1	TRBJ2-5	TRBD2	-	TGCGCCAGCAGCCAAGATCCGGCTAGCGGGAGGCGAGAGACCCAGTACTTC	CASSQDPASGRRETQYF
TRBV13	TRBJ2-7	-	-	TGTGCCAGCAGCTTACGCGGCGAACACTCCTACGAGCAGTACTTC	CASSLRGEHSYEQYF
TRBV2	TRBJ2-7	-	-	TGTGCCAGCAGTGAAGCCAGAGATTACGAGCAGTACTTC	CASSEARDYEQYF
TRBV7-9	TRBJ1-1	-	-	TGTGCCAGCGGGGCCAACACTGAAGCTTTCTTT	CASGANTEAFF
TRBV7-8	TRBJ2-7	TRBD1	-	TGTGCCAGCAGCACACGCCGGGGACAGGACTACGAGCAGTACTTC	CASSTRRGQDYEQYF
TRBV13	TRBJ2-3	TRBD2	-	TGTGCCAGCAGCTCCAGACTAGCGGGGGGCTCTAGCACAGATACGCAGTATTTT	CASSSRLAGGSSTDTQYF
TRBV5-8	TRBJ1-4	-	-	TGTGCCAGCAGCTTGTCGGGGGTAACTAATGAAAAACTGTTTTTT	CASSLSGVTNEKLFF
TRBV7-2	TRBJ2-2	TRBD2	-	TGTGCCAGCAGCCTTACGGGACTAGCGTTCGCCGGGGAGCTGTTTTTT	CASSLTGLAFAGELFF
TRBV5-4	TRBJ1-1	-	-	TGTGCCAGCAGCTTGAAGGGTGTGGTCACTGAAGCTTTCTTT	CASSLKGVVTEAFF
TRBV7-3	TRBJ2-1	-	-	TGTGCCAGCAGCTTAGGTCCTGCAGGGACCTACAATGAGCAGTTCTTC	CASSLGPAGTYNEQFF
TRBV5-6	TRBJ2-7	TRBD1	-	TGTGCCAGCACCCCGCGGACAGGGCTCTACGAGCAGTACTTC	CASTPRTGLYEQYF
TRBV7-2	TRBJ1-6	-	-	TGTGCCAGCAGCTTAAGCAGGATAAGTTCACCCCTCCACTTT	CASSLSRISSPLHF
TRBV23-1	TRBJ2-1	TRBD1	-	TGCGCCAGCAGTCAAAAACAGGGGGCGAGGAACAATGAGCAGTTCTTC	CASSQKQGARNNEQFF
TRBV19	TRBJ2-1	TRBD2	-	TGTGCCAGTAGTAGACGACTAGCGGGGGCACCCTACAATGAGCAGTTCTTC	CASSRRLAGAPYNEQFF